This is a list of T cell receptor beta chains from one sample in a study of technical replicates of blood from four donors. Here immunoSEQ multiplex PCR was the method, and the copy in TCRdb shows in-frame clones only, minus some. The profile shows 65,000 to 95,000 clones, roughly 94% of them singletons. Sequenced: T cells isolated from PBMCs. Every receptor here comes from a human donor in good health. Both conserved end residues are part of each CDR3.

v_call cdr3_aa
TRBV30 CAWAYSLNTEAFF
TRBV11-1 CASSLVSGTGGYEQYF
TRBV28 CASRREEAAGAKNIQYF
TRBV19 CASSIEGAQPQHF
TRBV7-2 CASSLVGTMTYEQYF
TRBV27 CASIPSGSFNEQFF
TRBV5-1 CASSLDDTQGTDTQYF
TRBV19 CASSYSRRETQYF
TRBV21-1 CASSMLIIAQNTEAFF
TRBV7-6 CATTDSQETQYF
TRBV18 CASSPQGTNYGYTF
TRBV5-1 CASSLRQGDQPQHF
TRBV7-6 CASSIGPTFKEGFTEAFF
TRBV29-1 CSVSSGSPTDTQYF
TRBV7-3 CASSLVSGPTDTQYF
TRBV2 CAGTSGRAPGANVLTF
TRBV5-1 CASSLLGFGDSGSFF
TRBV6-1 CASSGSGVTGELFF
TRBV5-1 CASSPWTSGGNTGELFF
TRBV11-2 CASSSSGGNNEQFF
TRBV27 CASSLVGGPPDTQYF
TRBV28 CASSSSGVQPQHF
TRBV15 CATSRDIVAGANVLTF
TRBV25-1 CASSAQGTGELFF
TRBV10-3 CAISVQSGRGFYEQYF
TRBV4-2 CASSQDNRQGYEQYF
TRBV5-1 CASIKSTGDYNEQFF
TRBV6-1 CASSEAQTSGKIEQFF